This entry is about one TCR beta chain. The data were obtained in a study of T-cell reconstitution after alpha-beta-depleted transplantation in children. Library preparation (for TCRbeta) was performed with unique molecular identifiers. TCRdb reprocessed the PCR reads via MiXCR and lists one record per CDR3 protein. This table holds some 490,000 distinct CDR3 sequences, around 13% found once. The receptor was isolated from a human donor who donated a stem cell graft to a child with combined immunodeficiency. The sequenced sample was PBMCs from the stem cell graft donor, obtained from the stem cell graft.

The CDR3 DNA reads TGTGCCAGCAGCCGAGTCTCCGGTCGGACAGATACGCAGTATTTT. This translates into CASSRVSGRTDTQYF. The chain is built from TRBV7-2 and TRBJ2-3; D remains ambiguous. Germline V CDR1 and CDR2: SGHTA, FQGNSA. With 5 bases removed from V and 3 bases from J, the gap between germline ends came to 15 bases. The CDR3 totals 15 residues.